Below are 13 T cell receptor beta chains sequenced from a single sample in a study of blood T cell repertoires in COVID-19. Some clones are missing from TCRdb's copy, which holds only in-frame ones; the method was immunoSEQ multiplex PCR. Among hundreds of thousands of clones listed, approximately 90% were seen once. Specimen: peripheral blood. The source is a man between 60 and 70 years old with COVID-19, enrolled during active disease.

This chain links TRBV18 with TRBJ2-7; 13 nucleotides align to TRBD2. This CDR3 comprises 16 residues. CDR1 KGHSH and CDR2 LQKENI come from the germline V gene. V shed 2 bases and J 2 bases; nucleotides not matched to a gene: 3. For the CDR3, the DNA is TGTGCCAGCTCACCAGGAACTAGCGGGGGGGCCTACGAGCAGTACTTC. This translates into CASSPGTSGGAYEQYF.

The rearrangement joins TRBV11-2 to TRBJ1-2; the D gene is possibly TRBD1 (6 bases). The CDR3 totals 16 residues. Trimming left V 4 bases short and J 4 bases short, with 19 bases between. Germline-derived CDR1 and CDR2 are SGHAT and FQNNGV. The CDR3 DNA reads TGTGCCAGCAGCTCACCCAGGGGCCCTGCGGTCTATGGCTACACCTTC. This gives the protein CASSSPRGPAVYGYTF.

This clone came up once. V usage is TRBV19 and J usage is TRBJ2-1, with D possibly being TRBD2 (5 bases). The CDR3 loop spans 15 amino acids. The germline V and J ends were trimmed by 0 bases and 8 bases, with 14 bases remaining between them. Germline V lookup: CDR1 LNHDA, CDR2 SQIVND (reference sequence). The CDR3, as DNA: TGTGCCAGTAGTATAGATCAGAGGGTGAGTGATGAGCAGTTCTTC. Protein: CASSIDQRVSDEQFF.

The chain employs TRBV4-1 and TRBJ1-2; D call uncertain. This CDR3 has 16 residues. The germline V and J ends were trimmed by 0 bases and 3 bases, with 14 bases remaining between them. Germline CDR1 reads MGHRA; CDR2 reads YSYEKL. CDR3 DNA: TGCGCCAGCAGCCAAGATGATGCGGTTTCGCACTATGGCTACACCTTC. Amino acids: CASSQDDAVSHYGYTF.

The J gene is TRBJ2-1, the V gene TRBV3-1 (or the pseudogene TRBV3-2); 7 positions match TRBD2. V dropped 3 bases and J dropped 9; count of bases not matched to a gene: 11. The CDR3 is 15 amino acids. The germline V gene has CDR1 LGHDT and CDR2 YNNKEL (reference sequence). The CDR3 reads CASSHLAGVVIEQFF. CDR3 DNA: TGTGCCAGCAGCCACCTGGCGGGAGTAGTTATTGAGCAGTTCTTC.

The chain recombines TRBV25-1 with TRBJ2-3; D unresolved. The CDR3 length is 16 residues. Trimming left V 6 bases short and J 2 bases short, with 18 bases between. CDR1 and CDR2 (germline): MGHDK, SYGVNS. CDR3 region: CASRAPGNQDTDTQYF. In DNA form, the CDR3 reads TGTGCCAGCAGGGCCCCAGGCAACCAAGACACAGATACGCAGTATTTT.

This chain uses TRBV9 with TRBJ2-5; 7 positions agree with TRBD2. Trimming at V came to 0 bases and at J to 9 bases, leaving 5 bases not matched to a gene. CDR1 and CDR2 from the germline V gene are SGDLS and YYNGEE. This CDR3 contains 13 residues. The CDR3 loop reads CASSVEGREAQYF. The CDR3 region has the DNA TGTGCCAGCAGCGTAGAAGGCCGGGAGGCCCAGTACTTC.

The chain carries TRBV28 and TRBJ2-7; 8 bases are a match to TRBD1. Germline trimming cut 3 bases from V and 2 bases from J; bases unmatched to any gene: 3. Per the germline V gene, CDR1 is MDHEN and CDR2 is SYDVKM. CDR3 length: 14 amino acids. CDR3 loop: CASSFTGGTYEQYF. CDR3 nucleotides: TGTGCCAGCAGTTTCACAGGGGGGACCTACGAGCAGTACTTC.

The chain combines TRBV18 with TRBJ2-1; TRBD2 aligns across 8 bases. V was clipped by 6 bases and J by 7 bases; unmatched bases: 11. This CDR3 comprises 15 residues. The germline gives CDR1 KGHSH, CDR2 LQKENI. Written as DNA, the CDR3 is TGTGCCAGCTCTGCCGGGGTAGCGGGGAGGAATGAGCAGTTCTTC. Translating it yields CASSAGVAGRNEQFF.

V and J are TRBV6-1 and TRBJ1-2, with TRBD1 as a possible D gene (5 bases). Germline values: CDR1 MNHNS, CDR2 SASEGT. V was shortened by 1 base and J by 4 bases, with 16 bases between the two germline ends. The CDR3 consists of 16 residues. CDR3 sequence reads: CASSEGGASGRYGYTF. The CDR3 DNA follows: TGTGCCAGCAGTGAAGGCGGGGCGTCAGGGCGCTATGGCTACACCTTC.

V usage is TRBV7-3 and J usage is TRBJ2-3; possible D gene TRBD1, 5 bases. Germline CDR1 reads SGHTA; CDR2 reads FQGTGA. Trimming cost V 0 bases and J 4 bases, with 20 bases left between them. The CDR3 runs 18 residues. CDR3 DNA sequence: TGTGCCAGCAGCTTAACTCCGTGGGCTCAGGGTCCCGCAGATACGCAGTATTTT. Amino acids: CASSLTPWAQGPADTQYF.

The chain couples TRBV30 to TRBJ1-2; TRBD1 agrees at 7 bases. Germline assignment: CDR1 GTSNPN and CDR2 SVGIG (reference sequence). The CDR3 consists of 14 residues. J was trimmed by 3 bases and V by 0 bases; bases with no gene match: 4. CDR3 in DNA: TGTGCCTGGAGTGTAGGGGGCTTGTACTATGGCTACACCTTC. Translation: CAWSVGGLYYGYTF. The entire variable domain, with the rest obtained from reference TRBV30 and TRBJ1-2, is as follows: SQTIHQWPATLVQPVGSPLSLECTVEGTSNPNLYWYRQAAGRGLQLLFYSVGIGQISSEVPQNLSASRPQDRQFILSSKKLLLSDSGFYLCAWSVGGLYYGYTFGSGTRLTVV.

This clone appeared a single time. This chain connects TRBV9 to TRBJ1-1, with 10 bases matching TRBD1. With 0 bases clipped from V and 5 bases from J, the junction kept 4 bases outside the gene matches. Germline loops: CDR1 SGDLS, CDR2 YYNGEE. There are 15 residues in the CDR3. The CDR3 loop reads CASSVVTGGVTEAFF. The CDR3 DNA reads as TGTGCCAGCAGCGTAGTGACAGGGGGCGTGACTGAAGCTTTCTTT.